This T cell receptor beta chain was recorded in a study of T cell responses to AZD1222 COVID-19 vaccine. Turning to the study itself: Pooled samples include second doses given at about 4 or 12 weeks.

V gave up 4 bases and J gave up 1 base, with 22 bases separating them. The germline V gene encodes CDR1 LGHNA and CDR2 YSLEER. CDR3 size: 19 residues. Profiled with immunoSEQ multiplex PCR; TCRdb holds only in-frame clones, not every one. The profile covers 150,000 or so clones, with 89% appearing a single time and just under 3% taken by the ten largest. About this clone: No antigen is known for it.

Study-wide findings and caveats: Of spike-specific TCRs, nearly half reportedly target regions left unmutated in variants. Samples come after the peak T cell response, not at day 14. Elevations in Spike-specific TCR breadth and depth followed administration of two AZD1222 doses.

The input for sequencing was peripheral blood, taken on day 0 of AZD1222 vaccination. The clonotype originates from an adult in good health. This chain links TRBV4-3 with TRBJ2-2; possibly TRBD1 or TRBD2 for D (6 bases each). CDR3 residues: CASSRGASAGDRNTGELFF. As DNA, the CDR3 is TGCGCCAGCAGCCGGGGGGCCTCGGCAGGGGATCGGAACACCGGGGAGCTGTTTTTT.